This T cell receptor beta chain was profiled in a study of blood T cell repertoires in COVID-19. Across the whole study: From the United States, Italy and Spain came samples of acute and convalescent COVID-19. The cDNA or gDNA used as material had been derived from T cells, B-cell-depleted T cells, or PBMCs.

Seattle's enrolled individuals joined amid active infection and were then monitored longitudinally. The CDR3 consists of 14 residues. In germline, CDR1 is SGHNT, CDR2 YYREEE (reference sequence). The V gene lost 0 bases and the J gene lost 2 bases, with 6 bases spanning the gap. Original analysis: Reference gene primer amplification yielded estimated nucleated cell counts. The table came from immunoSEQ multiplex PCR; TCRdb's copy has only in-frame clones and leaves some out. The V and J calls and clone size were taken over from that table, and D and trimming were inferred from the DNA. In the table there are tens of thousands of clones, roughly nine tenths of which are singletons.

The receptor comes from a woman aged 50 to 60 with COVID-19, enrolled during active disease. The rearrangement links TRBV5-4 to TRBJ1-5; D unresolved. Sequenced: peripheral blood. The CDR3 bases are TGTGCCAGCAGCTTGGCCGGTGGCAATCAGCCCCAGCATTTT. Translating gives CASSLAGGNQPQHF.